The entry below gives a single T cell receptor (beta chain) sequence along with its context. The antigen is unknown. Every one of the donors was a Caucasian adult that lived in Nashville, Tennessee. A split of CD4+ cells into CD45RA+ naive and CD45RA-negative memory subsets was performed. This table comes from immunoSEQ multiplex PCR, and its TCRdb copy is limited to in-frame clones, with some not included. The sample records about 1 million clones, around 76% being singletons. These data come from a study of shared clonotypes between healthy human individuals. Overall study results and limits: Naive subsets, compared against memory subsets, generally had larger estimated richness values. The donor pool, a small one, limited the genetic and exposure-history diversity represented.

The CDR3 sequence is 13 residues long. V lost 2 bases to trimming and J lost 4 bases, with 10 bases between them. The germline V gene encodes CDR1 SGHRS and CDR2 YFSETQ. The rearrangement uses TRBV5-1 and TRBJ2-7; D might be TRBD1 or TRBD2, each matching 5 bases. The sequencing sample was made of memory CD4+ T cells sorted from blood. Subset in this sample: CD45RA-negative fraction. This TCR derives from a man between 18 and 29 years old in good health. In DNA form, the CDR3 reads TGCGCCAGCAGCTTTGGGACGGCATACGAGCAGTACTTC. It encodes CASSFGTAYEQYF.